This section outlines one T cell receptor beta chain sequence together with its context. The antigen it recognizes is unknown. The sample holds no much larger clone one base away, and base qualities are not on file. The data are from a study of blood T cell repertoires in COVID-19 (dated by TCRdb to 2020 to 2021). Regarding the complete study: The collaborator samples originated in the United States, Italy and Spain and spanned the acute and convalescent phases of COVID-19. Where available, HLA class I and class II types were taken from metadata supplied by the sample provider and were not determined by assay-based typing. The prospective study material was composed of cDNA or gDNA derived from T cells, B-cell-depleted T cells, or PBMCs. The sample metadata nearly always contained a de-identified subject ID, COVID-19 status, age in years and sex. Deeply sampled blood TCRbeta repertoires from subjects exposed to, actively infected with, or recovered from COVID-19 were included in the dataset. The repertoires were made available in a free public database intended to serve as a resource for research on the immune response to SARS-CoV-2. The samples were drawn from the first 160 participants of the ongoing ImmuneRACE study and from more than 1,000 subjects provided by 6 global collaborators. The study at large found these results: The amount of clinical and demographic metadata varied by source and participant and was provided uncurated.

CDR1 and CDR2 are drawn from the germline V gene: SGHRS, YFSETQ. Including the terminal cysteine and phenylalanine, the CDR3 comprises 16 residues. Kept here is only the CDR3 DNA, which spans 48 bases and is read in frame from base 1. The germline V and J ends show losses of 6 bases and 2 bases respectively, and no gene match explains 13 bases of the junction. TCRbeta CDR3 regions were amplified from genomic DNA by means of the immunoSEQ Assay, a bias-controlled multiplex PCR. The authors processed their data as follows. Nucleated cell counts per sample were estimated from amplification of reference gene primers within the assay. To quantify the absolute abundance of each unique TCRbeta CDR3 rearrangement, sequence reads were collapsed and filtered. For each sample, productive Simpson clonality was calculated as the square root of Simpson's diversity index over productive rearrangements. TCRdb stores this immuneACCESS table with in-frame sequences only. Part of the clones is absent; in the studies checked, under half of the shortfall reflects unresolved V genes, and no reason is known for the rest. V, J and clone size are those of that table, while D and trimming were read from the DNA. The table for this sample lists under 300,000 clones; about four fifths of them were counted only once. The top ten constitute under 4.5% of the sample.

Each collaborating institution followed its own protocols to collect whole blood in K2EDTA tubes. Collaborator samples were shipped for TCRbeta analysis as frozen whole blood, isolated PBMCs, or DNA extracted from either sample type. Recombination joined TRBV5-1 with TRBJ1-1; 7 central nucleotides agree with TRBD1. The specimen was peripheral blood. This clonotype was obtained from a man between 50 and 59 years old with acute or convalescent COVID-19. The bases are TGCGCCAGCACCCGACAGGGACCAGGAGGCAACACTGAAGCTTTCTTT. This translates into CASTRQGPGGNTEAFF. With the rest looked up from the reference TRBV5-1 and TRBJ1-1 genes rather than sequenced, the full variable domain is KAGVTQTPRYLIKTRGQQVTLSCSPISGHRSVSWYQQTPGQGLQFLFEYFSETQRNKGNFPGRFSGRQFSNSRSEMNVSTLELGDSALYLCASTRQGPGGNTEAFFGQGTRLTVV.